This T cell receptor beta chain was documented in a study of cytomegalovirus exposure and HLA in healthy donors. Vbeta (60) and Jbeta (13) primers were used in the PCR. Sequenced by immunoSEQ multiplex PCR; TCRdb stores in-frame clones only, minus some. The sample has about 130,000 clones, roughly 80% seen once. The CDR3 is 16 amino acids. Trimming cost V 2 bases and J 1 base; bases outside gene matches: 6. The V gene's germline CDR1 is LGHNA and CDR2 YSLEER. This TCR was recovered from a woman aged 40 to 49 in good health and CMV-seronegative. This chain connects TRBV4-3 to TRBJ2-3; 7 bases match TRBD2. Sample: PBMCs. CDR3 amino acids: CASSQYGRGGTDTQYF. The CDR3 DNA reads as TGCGCCAGCAGCCAATACGGACGGGGGGGCACAGATACGCAGTATTTT.